This T cell receptor beta chain was recorded in a study of shared clonotypes between healthy human individuals. In regard to this clone: The antigen is not known.

Repertoires were generated with immunoSEQ multiplex PCR, while TCRdb's copy carries only in-frame clones and drops some. The table lists some 550,000 clones, more than 95% of them singletons. Notes on the study in general: Non-shared clonotypes had lower generation probabilities than clonotypes shared by all four sorted-subset donors. Generally, estimated richness proved larger in naive subsets than it did in memory subsets.

Those who donated were healthy HIV-negative adults, with no recent acute infections or vaccinations reported. Naive CD45RA+ and memory CD45RA-negative subsets were split from CD4+ cells. Germline CDR1 reads MGHRA; CDR2 reads YSYEKL. V gave up 4 bases and J gave up 2 bases, with 17 bases separating them. This CDR3 contains 17 residues. This chain connects TRBV4-1 to TRBJ2-2, with D perhaps assigned TRBD1 or TRBD2 (5 bases each). Sequencing input: naive CD4+ T cells sorted from blood. Subset meaning: CD45RA+ positively selected. The sequence was obtained from a woman aged 30 to 39 in good health. CDR3 sequence: CASSPLFGGFNTGELFF. The CDR3 coding sequence is TGCGCCAGCAGCCCACTATTTGGGGGATTTAACACCGGGGAGCTGTTTTTT.